Listed below are T cell receptor beta chains from one sample, sequenced in a study of Ad26.COV2.S vaccination and SARS-CoV-2 variants. Measured with immunoSEQ multiplex PCR; TCRdb has only the in-frame clones, and not every one. This sample carries around 250,000 clones, roughly 89% of them seen once, and the ten largest clones take about 2.8%. Sample: peripheral blood, taken in a trial of Ad26.COV2.S vaccine versus placebo. These receptors were obtained from a person aged 18 to 65 who received the Ad26.COV2.S COVID-19 vaccine or a placebo. Both conserved end residues are part of each CDR3. D genes are given only for firm matches.

cdr3_aa: CASPRETQYF
j_call: TRBJ2-5
d_call: -
v_call: TRBV18

cdr3_aa: CASSFTFGGDEQYF
j_call: TRBJ2-7
d_call: -
v_call: TRBV7-9

cdr3_aa: CATDTRETGTGELFF
j_call: TRBJ2-2
d_call: TRBD2
v_call: TRBV15

cdr3_aa: CASSPWTTLYEQYF
j_call: TRBJ2-7
d_call: -
v_call: TRBV4-1

cdr3_aa: CASSPVTTGANTEAFF
j_call: TRBJ1-1
d_call: TRBD1
v_call: TRBV18

cdr3_aa: CASSARTGRNTDTQYF
j_call: TRBJ2-3
d_call: TRBD1
v_call: TRBV6-1

cdr3_aa: CASSRRGGGSPLHF
j_call: TRBJ1-6
d_call: -
v_call: TRBV3-1/TRBV3-2

cdr3_aa: CASSLDSGRVTYNEQFF
j_call: TRBJ2-1
d_call: TRBD2
v_call: TRBV6-2/TRBV6-3

cdr3_aa: CASSLSPTGTGELFF
j_call: TRBJ2-2
d_call: -
v_call: TRBV7-7

cdr3_aa: CASSAPGLAGVGDTQYF
j_call: TRBJ2-3
d_call: TRBD2
v_call: TRBV5-1

cdr3_aa: CASKLAGTGELFF
j_call: TRBJ2-2
d_call: -
v_call: TRBV19

cdr3_aa: CASSYGPPGYNEQFF
j_call: TRBJ2-1
d_call: -
v_call: TRBV6-5

cdr3_aa: CAWSMRAGIEETQYF
j_call: TRBJ2-5
d_call: -
v_call: TRBV30

cdr3_aa: CASSREKYGYTF
j_call: TRBJ1-2
d_call: -
v_call: TRBV6-6

cdr3_aa: CAWDRGGTGELFF
j_call: TRBJ2-2
d_call: TRBD1
v_call: TRBV30

cdr3_aa: CASSFRGHGQPQHF
j_call: TRBJ1-5
d_call: TRBD1
v_call: TRBV5-8

cdr3_aa: CASSDPGDNYGYTF
j_call: TRBJ1-2
d_call: -
v_call: TRBV25-1

cdr3_aa: CASSVGRNTGELFF
j_call: TRBJ2-2
d_call: -
v_call: TRBV5-1